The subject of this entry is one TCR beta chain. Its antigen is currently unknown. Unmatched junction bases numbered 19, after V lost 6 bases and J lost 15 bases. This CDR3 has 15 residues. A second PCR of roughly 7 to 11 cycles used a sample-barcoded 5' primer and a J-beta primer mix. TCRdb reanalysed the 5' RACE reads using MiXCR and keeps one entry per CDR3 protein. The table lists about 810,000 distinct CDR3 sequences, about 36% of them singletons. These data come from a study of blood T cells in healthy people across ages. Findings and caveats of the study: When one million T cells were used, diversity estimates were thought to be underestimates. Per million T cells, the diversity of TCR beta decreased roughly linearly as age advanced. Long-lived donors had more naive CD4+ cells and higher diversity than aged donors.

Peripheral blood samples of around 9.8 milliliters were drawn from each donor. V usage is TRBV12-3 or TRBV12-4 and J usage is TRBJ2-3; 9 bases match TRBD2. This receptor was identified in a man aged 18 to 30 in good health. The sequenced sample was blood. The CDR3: CASSRLAAITDTEYF. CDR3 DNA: TGTGCCAGCAGCCGACTAGCGGCTATCACAGATACGGAATATTTT.